The 18 T cell receptor beta chains below were found in one sample sequenced in a study of blood T cell repertoires in COVID-19. Generated by immunoSEQ multiplex PCR, the TCRdb table keeps only in-frame clones and is missing some. The sample lists fewer than 350,000 clones, roughly 90% occurring once. Material for sequencing was PBMCs or T cells enriched from blood (not recorded which). These receptors were collected from a woman in her thirties or forties with acute COVID-19.

This clone was picked up many times. V usage is TRBV14 and J usage is TRBJ2-1; 14 nucleotides agree with TRBD2. The CDR3 contains 17 residues. The ends lost 4 bases at V and 0 bases at J; junction bases unmatched: 2. Germline-derived CDR1 and CDR2 are SGHDN and FVKESK. CDR3 bases: TGTGCCAGCAGCCTCGGGACTAGCGGGAGCTCCTACAATGAGCAGTTCTTC. Translation: CASSLGTSGSSYNEQFF.

The V call is TRBV14, the J call TRBJ1-3, with D possibly TRBD1 on 5 matching bases. This CDR3 spans 17 amino acids. V lost 2 bases and J 7 bases, leaving 21 bases between the germline ends. CDR1 SGHDN and CDR2 FVKESK come from the germline V gene. The CDR3 DNA sequence: TGTGCCAGCAGCCAATTAGTTTTTGGAGGGGCGCGGAACACCATATATTTT. Translated, it gives CASSQLVFGGARNTIYF.

This clone was counted between two and nine times. The chain recombines TRBV24-1 with TRBJ1-4; D uncertain. Trimming removed 3 bases from V and 10 bases from J, with 14 bases in between. Per the germline V gene, CDR1 is KGHDR and CDR2 is SFDVKD. This CDR3 region has 14 residues. The CDR3 sequence: CATSDPRGEGKLFF. The CDR3, as DNA: TGTGCCACCAGTGATCCCCGGGGAGAGGGAAAACTGTTTTTT.

This rearrangement joins TRBV19 to TRBJ1-5; the D is unclear. Trimming took off 5 bases at V and 3 bases at J, with 5 bases between the two ends. Germline V gives CDR1 LNHDA, CDR2 SQIVND (reference sequence). The CDR3 loop spans 12 amino acids. CDR3 loop: CASSLLNQPQHF. The CDR3 nucleotides read TGTGCCAGTAGTCTCCTCAATCAGCCCCAGCATTTT.

The V call is TRBV10-3, the J call TRBJ2-5; 8 nucleotides agree with TRBD2. The CDR3 runs 14 residues. V shed 6 bases, J shed 2 bases, and the junction held 5 bases outside the gene matches. The germline gives CDR1 ENHRY, CDR2 SYGVKD. DNA of the CDR3: TGTGCCATCAGCGAGCGGGAGAAACAAGAGACCCAGTACTTC. Translating gives CAISEREKQETQYF.

This clone was recorded once. V gene TRBV18 combines with J gene TRBJ2-2; TRBD2 matches 7 bases. The V gene's germline CDR1 is KGHSH and CDR2 LQKENI. V was clipped by 2 bases and J by 3 bases; unmatched bases: 3. CDR3 length equals 15 residues. The CDR3 loop reads CASSPMGGDTGELFF. CDR3 DNA: TGTGCCAGCTCACCAATGGGAGGGGACACCGGGGAGCTGTTTTTT.

The V and J genes are TRBV19 and TRBJ2-5, with D possibly matching TRBD2 (5 bases). The CDR3 runs to 16 residues. Germline V gives CDR1 LNHDA, CDR2 SQIVND (reference sequence). Trimming removed 2 bases at V and 5 bases at J, with 18 bases between. CDR3 region: CASSISGGGQRETQYF. CDR3 sequence (DNA): TGTGCCAGTAGTATAAGCGGCGGCGGCCAACGCGAGACCCAGTACTTC.

The chain employs TRBV24-1 and TRBJ2-1; D may be TRBD2 (6 bases). Germline V gene sequence: CDR1 KGHDR, CDR2 SFDVKD. The CDR3 loop spans 16 amino acids. V lost 2 bases and J 9 bases, leaving 19 bases between the germline ends. The CDR3 sequence is CATSDYRGANGGEQFF. DNA for the CDR3: TGTGCCACCAGTGATTACCGTGGGGCCAACGGGGGTGAGCAGTTCTTC.

This chain connects TRBV9 to TRBJ2-7, with 8 bases that match TRBD1. The CDR3 contains 15 residues. Per germline, CDR1 SGDLS and CDR2 YYNGEE. J gave up 2 bases and V 0 bases, and 4 bases lay outside the gene matches. The CDR3 spells CASSVGQGIPYEQYF. DNA for the CDR3: TGTGCCAGCAGCGTAGGACAGGGGATTCCCTACGAGCAGTACTTC.

The chain links TRBV29-1 to TRBJ2-1, with TRBD2 as a possible D gene (5 bases). Deletions cut 7 bases from V and 6 bases from J, with 7 bases between. Germline CDR1 SQVTM, CDR2 ANQGSEA. The CDR3 spans 10 residues. As DNA, the CDR3 is TGCAGCGGCGGAGGCAATGAGCAGTTCTTC. The encoded protein is CSGGGNEQFF.

The J gene is TRBJ1-4, the V gene TRBV2, with 9 bases that match TRBD1. The CDR3 extends over 17 amino acids. Germline CDR1 reads SNHLY; CDR2 reads FYNNEI. The J segment lost 3 bases and the V segment lost 3 bases, leaving 8 bases of the junction unmatched. CDR3 residues: CASSDRDREVPNEKLFF. The DNA for the CDR3 is TGTGCCAGCAGTGACCGGGACAGGGAGGTTCCTAATGAAAAACTGTTTTTT.

The CDR3 coding sequence is TGTGCCAGCAGTTATCTAGACAGTCAGAACACTGAAGCTTTCTTT. Amino acid sequence: CASSYLDSQNTEAFF. The V call is TRBV6-5, the J call TRBJ1-1; weak D call: TRBD1 (5 bases). V was shortened by 3 bases and J by 1 base, with 12 bases between the two germline ends. The V gene's germline CDR1 is MNHEY and CDR2 SVGAGI. This CDR3 is built from 15 residues.

CDR3 coding DNA: TGTGCCACCAGTGATTGGACAGGGGAGGAGACCCAGTACTTC. Translated: CATSDWTGEETQYF. The genes are TRBV24-1 and TRBJ2-5; 9 nucleotides agree with TRBD1. V shed 2 bases and J 5 bases; nucleotides not matched to a gene: 2. Germline CDR1 and CDR2: KGHDR and SFDVKD. CDR3 length equals 14 residues.

The gene calls are TRBV5-1 and TRBJ2-7; possibly TRBD1 for D (6 bases). This CDR3 spans 17 amino acids. Germline CDR1 reads SGHRS; CDR2 reads YFSETQ. Trimming took 4 bases from V and 0 from J, leaving 20 bases between them. CDR3 region: CASSKYTGTLNSYEQYF. The CDR3 DNA reads as TGCGCCAGCAGCAAATATACCGGGACACTCAACTCCTACGAGCAGTACTTC.

This clone was observed once. The chain has TRBV3-1 (or the pseudogene TRBV3-2) and TRBJ2-1; 12 bases fit TRBD2. Germline V lookup: CDR1 LGHDT, CDR2 YNNKEL (reference sequence). The CDR3 is made up of 16 amino acids. Trimming at V came to 3 bases and at J to 2 bases, leaving 2 bases not matched to a gene. CDR3 in DNA: TGTGCCAGCAGCCACCTAGCGGGAGGGACCTACAATGAGCAGTTCTTC. This encodes CASSHLAGGTYNEQFF.

The chain combines TRBV5-5 with TRBJ2-5, with TRBD2 identical over 15 bases. Germline CDR1 reads SGHKS; CDR2 reads YYEKEE (reference sequence). The CDR3 is 17 amino acids. The V and J ends lost 5 bases and 2 bases, in that order; junction bases with no gene match: 7. CDR3 sequence: CASRLNGLAGGQETQYF. The DNA of the CDR3 is TGTGCCAGCAGGCTGAACGGACTAGCGGGAGGGCAAGAGACCCAGTACTTC. Complete variable domain (other parts from reference TRBV5-5 and TRBJ2-5): DAGVTQSPTHLIKTRGQQVTLRCSPISGHKSVSWYQQVLGQGPQFIFQYYEKEERGRGNFPDRFSARQFPNYSSELNVNALLLGDSALYLCASRLNGLAGGQETQYFGPGTRLLVL.

This chain connects TRBV5-1 to TRBJ2-3, with 8 bases aligning to TRBD2. The junction had 10 bases not matched to a gene; V was cut back by 4 bases and J by 0 bases. The CDR3 length is 17 residues. Germline V gene data show CDR1 as SGHRS and CDR2 as YFSETQ. The CDR3 DNA sequence: TGCGCCAGCAGCCGAGGACTAGCTTCAACTAGCACAGATACGCAGTATTTT. As protein: CASSRGLASTSTDTQYF.

This sequence joins TRBV5-5 and TRBJ2-3; D gene uncertain. The CDR3 has 15 amino acids. With 1 base removed from V and 2 bases from J, the gap between germline ends came to 11 bases. CDR1 SGHKS and CDR2 YYEKEE come from the germline V gene (reference sequence). In nucleotides, the CDR3 is TGTGCCAGCAGCTTGTCCTGGAGAATCACAGATACGCAGTATTTT. Protein sequence: CASSLSWRITDTQYF.